These 10 T cell receptor beta chains were all obtained from the same sample, sequenced in a study of T cell changes during pregnancy in multiple sclerosis. Produced via immunoSEQ multiplex PCR; TCRdb's table is partial and in-frame only. The repertoire includes about 38,000 clones, about 91% of them detected once, and 12% sits in the top ten. This specimen consisted of CD8+ T cells from peripheral blood mononuclear cells, obtained after pregnancy. The receptors come from a female donor with multiple sclerosis, enrolled in a pregnancy study.

V gene TRBV5-1 combines with J gene TRBJ2-3; D remains unclear. Germline CDR1 SGHRS, CDR2 YFSETQ. CDR3 length: 12 amino acids. V was clipped by 5 bases and J by 1 base, with 5 bases between them. CDR3 protein: CASRLGTDTQYF. In DNA form, the CDR3 reads TGCGCCAGCAGGTTAGGCACAGATACGCAGTATTTT.

The genes are TRBV7-3 and TRBJ2-3; 9 bases line up with TRBD2. J lost 6 bases, V lost 4 bases, and 8 bases had no gene match. This CDR3 region has 15 residues. Germline lookup yields CDR1 SGHTA and CDR2 FQGTGA. The CDR3 here is CASSSSGGSTDTQYF. The CDR3 region has the DNA TGTGCCAGCAGCTCCAGCGGGGGGTCCACGGATACGCAGTATTTT.

The chain uses TRBV9 and TRBJ1-1; D uncertain. V gave up 0 bases and J gave up 4 bases, with 10 bases separating them. Germline lookup yields CDR1 SGDLS and CDR2 YYNGEE. The CDR3 consists of 14 residues. CDR3 bases: TGTGCCAGCAGCGTAGCTGCGGGGAGCACTGAAGCTTTCTTT. Protein sequence: CASSVAAGSTEAFF. The full variable domain, with the rest looked up from reference TRBV9 and TRBJ1-1, is DSGVTQTPKHLITATGQRVTLRCSPRSGDLSVYWYQQSLDQGLQFLIQYYNGEERAKGNILERFSAQQFPDLHSELNLSSLELGDSALYFCASSVAAGSTEAFFGQGTRLTVV.

The chain recombines TRBV27 with TRBJ2-4, with TRBD1 as a possible D gene (5 bases). The V gene's germline CDR1 is MNHEY and CDR2 SMNVEV (reference sequence). The CDR3 consists of 11 residues. Trimming stripped 6 bases from V and 8 bases from J, with 8 bases between. The DNA of the CDR3 is TGTGCCAGCAGGTGGGGCGACATTCAGTACTTC. This translates into CASRWGDIQYF.

The V and J genes are TRBV30 and TRBJ2-7, with 8 bases aligning to TRBD2. Per the germline V gene, CDR1 is GTSNPN and CDR2 is SVGIG (reference sequence). This CDR3 is built from 19 residues. With 1 base clipped from V and 2 bases from J, the junction kept 19 bases outside the gene matches. CDR3 nucleotide sequence: TGTGCCTGGAGTGGACCCACCTCACCCCGGACTAGCCTTACCTACGAGCAGTACTTC. This sequence encodes CAWSGPTSPRTSLTYEQYF.

The gene calls are TRBV27 and TRBJ1-6, with TRBD1 as a possible D gene (5 bases). Deletions cut 6 bases from V and 9 bases from J, with 18 bases between. Looked up from germline, CDR1 is MNHEY and CDR2 is SMNVEV (reference sequence). This CDR3 has 15 residues. The CDR3: CASSPQGSDISPLHF. As DNA, the CDR3 is TGTGCCAGCAGCCCTCAGGGATCAGATATTTCACCCCTCCACTTT.

The rearrangement links TRBV7-3 to TRBJ2-1; 8 bases line up with TRBD1. This CDR3 has 15 residues. J was trimmed by 4 bases and V by 3 bases; bases with no gene match: 5. Germline CDR1 reads SGHTA; CDR2 reads FQGTGA. This CDR3 reads CASSLGTGLYNEQFF. The DNA for the CDR3 is TGTGCCAGCAGCTTGGGGACAGGCCTGTACAATGAGCAGTTCTTC.

V gene TRBV30 combines with J gene TRBJ1-4; the match to TRBD1 covers 10 bases. Trimming at V came to 3 bases and at J to 0 bases, leaving 7 bases not matched to a gene. Germline V CDR1 and CDR2: GTSNPN, SVGIG (reference sequence). There are 17 residues in the CDR3. CDR3 amino acids: CAWSDRGLRTTNEKLFF. The CDR3 nucleotides are TGTGCCTGGAGCGACAGGGGGCTAAGGACAACTAATGAAAAACTGTTTTTT.

The J gene is TRBJ1-5, the V gene TRBV6-6, with D unresolved. Trimming shortened V by 6 bases and J by 2 bases, and 17 bases separated the two germline ends. Germline values: CDR1 MNHNY, CDR2 SVGAGI (reference sequence). The CDR3 length is 16 residues. CDR3 sequence reads: CASSPEESYGNQPQHF. The CDR3 DNA follows: TGTGCCAGCAGCCCGGAGGAATCCTATGGCAATCAGCCCCAGCATTTT.

The V gene is TRBV27, the J gene TRBJ1-1; possibly TRBD1 for D (5 bases). The V and J ends lost 0 bases and 0 bases respectively, with 8 bases between them. This CDR3 spans 15 amino acids. Germline V lookup: CDR1 MNHEY, CDR2 SMNVEV (reference sequence). CDR3 DNA sequence: TGTGCCAGCAGTTTATCAGGGGTCATGAACACTGAAGCTTTCTTT. Translation gives CASSLSGVMNTEAFF.